This T cell receptor beta chain was sequenced in a study of graft-versus-host responses after intestinal transplantation. Study at large: Anti-thymocyte globulin induction preceded about 3 years of tacrolimus and steroid maintenance in all recipients. Points from the study as a whole: Allograft graft-versus-host to host-versus-graft clonal ratios ran high in patients with graft-donor T cell macrochimerism.

With regard to this clone: Its antigen remains unknown.

V was clipped by 5 bases and J by 5 bases; unmatched bases: 8. Germline CDR1 and CDR2: MNHEY and SMNVEV (reference sequence). The CDR3 runs to 14 residues. Here immunoSEQ multiplex PCR was the method, and the copy in TCRdb shows in-frame clones only, minus some. The sample consists of tens of thousands of clones, 84% of them appearing once. The chain uses TRBV27 and TRBJ1-1, with 7 bases that match TRBD1. The sequence was collected from a human donor who was the organ donor for an intestinal transplant. The sequencing here drew on unstimulated CD4+ T cells sorted from spleen or lymph node cells, taken before transplant. CDR3: CASSGDSWGTEAFF. The DNA of the CDR3 is TGTGCCAGCAGTGGGGACAGCTGGGGGACTGAAGCTTTCTTT.